This TCR beta chain originates from a study of T cells after yellow fever vaccination. Study results and caveats: Reappearance after the booster was observed for most primary-vaccination clones (roughly 96% CD4, less than 90% CD8). A limited proportion of clonotypes was detected within both the CD4 and CD8 compartments. Although the secondary response was weaker, it peaked faster, at day 5 versus 15.

The V end was cut by 2 bases, the J end by 4 bases, with 21 bases between. CDR3 length: 17 residues. CDR1 is SGHNT and CDR2 is YYREEE in the germline V gene (reference sequence). This clonotype was counted ten times or more. The antigen is unknown. Synthesis of TCR cDNA relied on 5'RACE template switching, which attached a universal primer site and UMIs. TCRdb ran MiXCR on the 5' RACE reads and lists one entry per CDR3 protein. Of roughly 310,000 distinct CDR3 sequences listed, around 3.6% are singletons. The source is a man aged 18 to 30 who received the YFV17D yellow fever vaccine. This rearrangement joins TRBV5-4 to TRBJ1-1, with D tentatively TRBD1 (5 bases). This material consisted of PBMCs, taken on the day of the yellow fever booster vaccination. The CDR3 loop is CASSFLTGGDRGTEAFF. As DNA, the CDR3 is TGTGCCAGCAGCTTTTTAACGGGGGGGGATCGCGGCACTGAAGCTTTCTTT.